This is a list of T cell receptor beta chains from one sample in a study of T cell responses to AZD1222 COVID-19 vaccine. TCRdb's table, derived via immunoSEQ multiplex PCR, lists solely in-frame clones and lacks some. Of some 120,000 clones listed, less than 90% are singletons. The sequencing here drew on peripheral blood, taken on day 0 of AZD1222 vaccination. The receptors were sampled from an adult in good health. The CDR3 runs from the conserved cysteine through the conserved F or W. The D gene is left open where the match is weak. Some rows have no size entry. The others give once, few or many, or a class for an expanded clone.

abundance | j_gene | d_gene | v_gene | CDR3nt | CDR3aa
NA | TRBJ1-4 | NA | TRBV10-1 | TGCGCCAGCAGTGAGGCGACCTCTATACGAAGGGAAAAACTGTTTTTT | CASSEATSIRREKLFF
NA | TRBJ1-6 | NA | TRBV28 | TGTGCCAGCAACGCTCCCGCGATCTACCCTAATTCACCCCTCCACTTT | CASNAPAIYPNSPLHF
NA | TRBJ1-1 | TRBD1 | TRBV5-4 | TGTGCCAGCAGCTTGGCGACAGGGTCAGCTTTCTTT | CASSLATGSAFF
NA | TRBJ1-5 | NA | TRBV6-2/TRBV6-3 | TGTGCCAGCAGTTACCCTTCGGGGAGACAGCCCCAGCATTTT | CASSYPSGRQPQHF
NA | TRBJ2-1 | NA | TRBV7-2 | TGTGCCAGCAGCTCTCCCCGGCAGGGGCGACACTCCTACAATGAGCAGTTCTTC | CASSSPRQGRHSYNEQFF
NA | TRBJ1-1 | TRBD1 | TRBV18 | TGTGCCAGCTCGGAGGGGGCTGGTGACACTGAAGCTTTCTTT | CASSEGAGDTEAFF
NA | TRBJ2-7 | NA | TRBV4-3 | TGCGCCAGCAGCCAAGATTGGTCCTACGAGCAGTACTTC | CASSQDWSYEQYF
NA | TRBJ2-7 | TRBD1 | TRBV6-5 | TGTGCCGGCGGGACAGGGGATTTCGAGCAGTACTTC | CAGGTGDFEQYF
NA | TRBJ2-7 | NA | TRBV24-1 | TGTGCCACCAGGGGACGGGCTTCCTACGAGCAGTACTTC | CATRGRASYEQYF
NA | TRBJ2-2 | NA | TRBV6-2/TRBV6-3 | TGTGCCAGCAGTTACGGGGGAAACACCGGGGAGCTGTTTTTT | CASSYGGNTGELFF
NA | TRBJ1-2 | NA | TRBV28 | TGTGCCACCCTGGACAATCCTAACTATGGCTACACCTTC | CATLDNPNYGYTF
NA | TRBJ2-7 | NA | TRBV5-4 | TGTGCCAGCAGTGTGTTTACCTACGAGCAGTACTTC | CASSVFTYEQYF
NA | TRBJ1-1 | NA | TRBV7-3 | TGTGCCAGCAGGGCGGGCGGATCCAACACTGAAGCTTTCTTT | CASRAGGSNTEAFF
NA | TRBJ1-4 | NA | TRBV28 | TGTGCCAGCACCCAGGGGATCTCCTATGAAAAACTGTTTTTT | CASTQGISYEKLFF
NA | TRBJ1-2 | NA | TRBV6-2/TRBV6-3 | TGTGCCAGCAGTGGATCAGGGGCCCACTATGGCTACACCTTC | CASSGSGAHYGYTF
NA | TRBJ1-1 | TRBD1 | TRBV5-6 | TGTGCCAGCAGCTTTCAGGGGGGCTCTATGGACACTGAAGCTTTCTTT | CASSFQGGSMDTEAFF
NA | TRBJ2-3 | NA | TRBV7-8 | TGTGCCAGCAGCACCGAAGGGCGATACACAGATACGCAGTATTTT | CASSTEGRYTDTQYF
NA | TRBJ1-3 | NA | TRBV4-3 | TGCGCCAGCAGCCAAGATTTGGGGGGCTCTGGAAACACCATATATTTT | CASSQDLGGSGNTIYF
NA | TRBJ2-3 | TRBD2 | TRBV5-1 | TGCGCCAGCAGCACCGGGACTAGCGGGGGGGCAGGGGATACGCAGTATTTT | CASSTGTSGGAGDTQYF
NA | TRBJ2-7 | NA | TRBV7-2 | TGTGCCAGCACGACTGGGCGGACCCTCTACGAGCAGTACTTC | CASTTGRTLYEQYF
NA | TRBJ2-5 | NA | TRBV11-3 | TGTGCCAGCACCTCCCTATCGGGACATGAAGAGACCCAGTACTTC | CASTSLSGHEETQYF
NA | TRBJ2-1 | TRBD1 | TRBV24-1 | TGTGCCACCAGTGACGCGGGACAGGGGAACAATGAGCAGTTCTTC | CATSDAGQGNNEQFF
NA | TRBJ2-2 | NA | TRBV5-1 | TGCGCCAGCAGCTTGGGGACCCTGGGGCTGTTTTTT | CASSLGTLGLFF
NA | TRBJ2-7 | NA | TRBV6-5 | TGTGCCAGCAGTTCGGGACACACCTCCTACGAGCAGTACTTC | CASSSGHTSYEQYF
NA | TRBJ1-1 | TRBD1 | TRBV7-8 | TGTGCCAGCAGCTCAACCCGACAGGGAGAGGCTTTCTTT | CASSSTRQGEAFF
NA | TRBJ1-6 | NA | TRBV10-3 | TGTGCCATCAGTGATGGCGTTCAGGATGGCTCACCCCTCCACTTT | CAISDGVQDGSPLHF
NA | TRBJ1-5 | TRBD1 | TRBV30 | TGTGCCTGGAGTCTCGCAGGGGGCAGCAATCAGCCCCAGCATTTT | CAWSLAGGSNQPQHF
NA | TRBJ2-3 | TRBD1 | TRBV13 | TGTGCCAGCAGCACCTCCGGGACAGGGGAGGAAGATACGCAGTATTTT | CASSTSGTGEEDTQYF
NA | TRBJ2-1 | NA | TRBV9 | TGTGCCAGCAGCGTAGTAGGCAGGGAGCAGTTCTTC | CASSVVGREQFF
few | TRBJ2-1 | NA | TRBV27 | TGTGCCAGCAGTCCCCTCCGGGACACACCCTACAATGAGCAGTTCTTC | CASSPLRDTPYNEQFF
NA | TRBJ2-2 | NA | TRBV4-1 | TGCGCCAGCAGCCAAGTAGGACGGTCGAACACCGGGGAGCTGTTTTTT | CASSQVGRSNTGELFF